The clone carrying this T cell receptor beta chain has a count of ten or more. Antigen: not known. Germline V lookup: CDR1 SNHLY, CDR2 FYNNEI. Between the trimmed V and J ends, which lost 4 bases and 4 bases, there was a span of 13 bases. The CDR3 runs 15 residues. The sample is drawn from a study of CD8 T cells in ankylosing spondylitis. Whole-study findings and limits: The clones that were linked to disease were reported to be significantly enriched in matched synovial fluid samples from ankylosing spondylitis patients. Earlier authors reported some of these motif variants in reactive arthritis synovial fluid and blood.

One entry per CDR3 protein results from TCRdb running MiXCR on the 5' RACE reads. The sample yields a few hundred thousand distinct CDR3 sequences, around 10% seen once. Sequencing input: blood, either unsorted or a sorted T cell fraction (not recorded which). The chain recombines TRBV2 with TRBJ2-2, with D possibly TRBD2 on 5 matching bases. The sequence came from a female donor with ankylosing spondylitis or in good health (not recorded which). CDR3 sequence reads: CASSVRGTGTGELFF. The CDR3 DNA reads as TGTGCCAGCAGTGTTCGGGGTACGGGCACCGGGGAGCTGTTTTTT.